The clone carrying this T cell receptor (beta chain) was detected only a few times. Its antigen is undetermined. CDR3 size: 10 residues. Trimming cost V 5 bases and J 1 base, with 2 bases left between them. Per the germline V gene, CDR1 is DFQATT and CDR2 is SNEGSKA (reference sequence). This sample is drawn from a study of OX40 agonist ivuxolimab in advanced cancers. Study-wide background: With a range of about 20 to 79, age averaged approximately 64 years, and 75% to 90% were male.

Study-wide results and limits: The authors also found low normalized T-cell clonal expansion in some nonresponders. Expansion of clones was among the lowest in partial responders at 0.1-3.0 mg/kg.

Profiled with immunoSEQ multiplex PCR; TCRdb holds only in-frame clones, not every one. The sample gives tens of thousands of clones, 76% of which show up once; roughly 25% is in the top ten. The sequence came from an adult with an advanced solid tumor such as melanoma, head and neck, liver or kidney cancer. This specimen was CD4+ or CD8+ T cells sorted from blood, taken in a trial of the OX40 agonist ivuxolimab. This sequence joins TRBV20-1 and TRBJ2-5; D uncertain. CDR3 DNA: TGCAGTGCTCTCCAAGAGACCCAGTACTTC. Residues: CSALQETQYF.